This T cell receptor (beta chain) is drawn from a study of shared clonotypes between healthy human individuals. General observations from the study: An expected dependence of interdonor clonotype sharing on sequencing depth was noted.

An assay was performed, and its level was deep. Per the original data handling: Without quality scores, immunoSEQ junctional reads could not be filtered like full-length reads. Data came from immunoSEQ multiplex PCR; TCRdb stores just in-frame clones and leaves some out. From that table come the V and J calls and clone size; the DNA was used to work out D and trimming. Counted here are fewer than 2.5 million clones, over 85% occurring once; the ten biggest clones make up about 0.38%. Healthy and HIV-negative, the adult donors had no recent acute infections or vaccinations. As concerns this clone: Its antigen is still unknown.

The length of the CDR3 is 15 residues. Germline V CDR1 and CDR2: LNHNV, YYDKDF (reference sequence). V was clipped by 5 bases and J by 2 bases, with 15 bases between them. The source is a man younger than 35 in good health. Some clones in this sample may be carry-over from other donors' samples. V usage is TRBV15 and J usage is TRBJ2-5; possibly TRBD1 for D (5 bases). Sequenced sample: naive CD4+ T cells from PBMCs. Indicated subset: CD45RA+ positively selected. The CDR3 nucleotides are TGTGCCACCAGCCTAGGGGCCACAGCACAAGAGACCCAGTACTTC. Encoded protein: CATSLGATAQETQYF.